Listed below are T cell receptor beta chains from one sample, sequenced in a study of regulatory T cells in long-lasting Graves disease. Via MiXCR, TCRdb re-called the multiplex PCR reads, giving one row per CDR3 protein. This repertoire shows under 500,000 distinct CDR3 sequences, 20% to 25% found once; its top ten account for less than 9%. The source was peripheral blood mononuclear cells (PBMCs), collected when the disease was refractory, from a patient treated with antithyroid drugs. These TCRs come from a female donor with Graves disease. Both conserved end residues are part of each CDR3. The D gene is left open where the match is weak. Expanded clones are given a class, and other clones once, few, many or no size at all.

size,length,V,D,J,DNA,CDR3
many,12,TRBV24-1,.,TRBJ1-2,TGTGCCACCAGTGATCCCTCGAGAGGCTACACCTTC,CATSDPSRGYTF
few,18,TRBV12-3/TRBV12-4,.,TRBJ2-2,TGTGCCAGCAGTTCTACATCAAATGAGGCGAGGGTCGCCGGGGAGCTGTTTTTT,CASSSTSNEARVAGELFF
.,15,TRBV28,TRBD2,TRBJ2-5,TGTGCCAGCAGTTTAGGGACTAGCGGGAGAGGGACCCAGTACTTC,CASSLGTSGRGTQYF
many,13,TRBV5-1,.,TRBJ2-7,TGTGCCAGCAGTTTAGTAGTAAGTTACGAGCAGTACTTC,CASSLVVSYEQYF
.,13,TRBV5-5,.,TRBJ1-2,TGTGCCAGCAGCTTGAATAACGACCCTGGCTACACCTTC,CASSLNNDPGYTF
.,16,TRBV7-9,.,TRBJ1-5,TGTGCCAGCAGCTTAAGTACCGCAGGGCGGAATCAGCCCCAGCATTTT,CASSLSTAGRNQPQHF
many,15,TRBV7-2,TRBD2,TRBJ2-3,TGTGCCAGCAGCGCACTAGCGCATAACACAGATACGCAGTATTTT,CASSALAHNTDTQYF
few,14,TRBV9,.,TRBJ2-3,TGTGCCAGCAGCCTAGGTGAGCCCTCAACAACGCAGTATTTT,CASSLGEPSTTQYF
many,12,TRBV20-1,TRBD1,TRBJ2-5,TGCAGTCCCAGGGGGTATCTGGAGACCCAGTACTTC,CSPRGYLETQYF
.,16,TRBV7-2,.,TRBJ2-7,TGTGCCAGCAGCTTAGAAGGCTCGACTCCCATCTACGAGCAGTACTTC,CASSLEGSTPIYEQYF
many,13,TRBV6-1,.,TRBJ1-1,TGTGCCAGCAGTGTTGGCCGGTACACTGAAGCTTTCTTT,CASSVGRYTEAFF
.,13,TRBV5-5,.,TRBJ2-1,TGTGCCAGCAGCTTCAGGGTTCCGGGTGAGCAGTTCTTC,CASSFRVPGEQFF
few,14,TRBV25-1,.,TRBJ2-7,TGTGCCAGCAGTGAAACAGAGAGGGACTACGAGCAGTACTTC,CASSETERDYEQYF
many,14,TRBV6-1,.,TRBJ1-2,TGTGCCAGCAGACGCACAACCACTAACTATGGCTACACCTTC,CASRRTTTNYGYTF
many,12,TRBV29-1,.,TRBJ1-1,TGCAGCGCCTTGATGCAGTACACTGAAGCTTTCTTT,CSALMQYTEAFF
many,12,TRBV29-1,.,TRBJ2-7,TGCAGCGTTGAAACAGGTGTCTACGAGCAGTACTTC,CSVETGVYEQYF
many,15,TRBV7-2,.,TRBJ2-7,TGTGCCAGCAGCTTAGACCTAGCGACCTTCTACGAGCAGTACTTC,CASSLDLATFYEQYF
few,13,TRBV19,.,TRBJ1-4,TGTGCCAGTAGTGGGCAGACGAATGAAAAACTGTTTTTT,CASSGQTNEKLFF
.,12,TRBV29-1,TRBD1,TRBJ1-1,TGCAGCGGGGCGACAGGGGGAACTGAAGCTTTCTTT,CSGATGGTEAFF
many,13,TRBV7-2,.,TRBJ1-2,TGTGCCAGCGTTTCACAGGGAATCTATGGCTACACCTTC,CASVSQGIYGYTF
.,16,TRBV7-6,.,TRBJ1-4,TGTGCCAGCAGCCTCGGGGGTATAGCAACTAATGAAAAACTGTTTTTT,CASSLGGIATNEKLFF
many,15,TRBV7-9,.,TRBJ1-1,TGTGCCAGCAGCTTAGTTGGGAAGGGGAACACTGAAGCTTTCTTT,CASSLVGKGNTEAFF
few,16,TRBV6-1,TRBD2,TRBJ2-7,TGTGCCAGCAGCCCGGCCGGCGGGAGAGAGACCTACGAGCAGTACTTC,CASSPAGGRETYEQYF
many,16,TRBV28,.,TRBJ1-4,TGTGCCAGCAGTCCCCCGGACAGCCCAACTAATGAAAAACTGTTTTTT,CASSPPDSPTNEKLFF
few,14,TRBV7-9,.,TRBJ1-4,TGTGCCAGCAGTTCGGATGCAACTAATGAAAAACTGTTTTTT,CASSSDATNEKLFF
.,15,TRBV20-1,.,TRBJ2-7,TGCAGTGCTAGAGATTCGTTTACAGGGAACCACGAGCAGTACTTC,CSARDSFTGNHEQYF
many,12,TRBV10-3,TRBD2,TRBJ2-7,TGTGCCATCAGTGGGGGGGGGTTCGAGCAGTACTTC,CAISGGGFEQYF
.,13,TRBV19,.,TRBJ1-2,TGTGCCAGTAGTATGACCGGCCATCCTGGCTACACCTTC,CASSMTGHPGYTF
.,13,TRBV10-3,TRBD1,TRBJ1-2,TGTGCCATCAATCGGGACAGGAACTATGGCTACACCTTC,CAINRDRNYGYTF
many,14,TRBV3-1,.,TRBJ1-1,TGTGCCAGCAGCACAACAGGGAGTGACACTGAAGCTTTCTTT,CASSTTGSDTEAFF
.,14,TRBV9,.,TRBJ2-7,TGTGCCAGCAGCGTAGGGGGATCTCCGACCGAGCAGTACTTC,CASSVGGSPTEQYF
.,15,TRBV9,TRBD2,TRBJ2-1,TGTGCCAGCAGCGCCCCCGGGACTAGCGGCAATGAGCAGTTCTTC,CASSAPGTSGNEQFF
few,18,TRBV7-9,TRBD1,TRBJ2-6,TGTGCCAGCAGCTCTAATTCACAGGGGGCTGTAATCGCCAACGTCCTGACTTTC,CASSSNSQGAVIANVLTF
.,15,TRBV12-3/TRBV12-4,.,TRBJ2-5,TGTGCCAGCAGAATAGGTGCTAGCGCTCAAGAGACCCAGTACTTC,CASRIGASAQETQYF
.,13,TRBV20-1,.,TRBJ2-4,TGCAGTGCTAGAGATGGTGACACAAACATTCAGTACTTC,CSARDGDTNIQYF
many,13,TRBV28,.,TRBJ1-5,TGTGCCAGCAGTTTACCGCCGCATCAGCCCCAGCATTTT,CASSLPPHQPQHF
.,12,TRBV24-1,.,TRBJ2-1,TGTGCCACCAGTGACGTAGACTTTGAGCAGTTCTTC,CATSDVDFEQFF
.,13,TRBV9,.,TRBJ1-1,.,CASSVGTGSPTFF
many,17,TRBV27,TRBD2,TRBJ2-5,TGTGCCAGCAGTTCACTAACAGCGGGAGATCGTTCGGAGACCCAGTACTTC,CASSSLTAGDRSETQYF
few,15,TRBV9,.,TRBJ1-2,TGTGCCAGCAGCGCGGCATGGACGGCAAACTATGGCTACACCTTC,CASSAAWTANYGYTF
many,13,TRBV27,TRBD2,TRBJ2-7,TGTGCCACCAGACTAGCGGGAGGTTACGAGCAGTACTTC,CATRLAGGYEQYF
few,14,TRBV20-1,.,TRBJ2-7,TGCAGTGCTAGAGATCTACGGGCATCCTACGAGCAGTACTTC,CSARDLRASYEQYF
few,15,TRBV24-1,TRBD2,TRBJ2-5,TGTGCCACCAGTGACCCCGGGACTAGCGAAGAGACCCAGTACTTC,CATSDPGTSEETQYF